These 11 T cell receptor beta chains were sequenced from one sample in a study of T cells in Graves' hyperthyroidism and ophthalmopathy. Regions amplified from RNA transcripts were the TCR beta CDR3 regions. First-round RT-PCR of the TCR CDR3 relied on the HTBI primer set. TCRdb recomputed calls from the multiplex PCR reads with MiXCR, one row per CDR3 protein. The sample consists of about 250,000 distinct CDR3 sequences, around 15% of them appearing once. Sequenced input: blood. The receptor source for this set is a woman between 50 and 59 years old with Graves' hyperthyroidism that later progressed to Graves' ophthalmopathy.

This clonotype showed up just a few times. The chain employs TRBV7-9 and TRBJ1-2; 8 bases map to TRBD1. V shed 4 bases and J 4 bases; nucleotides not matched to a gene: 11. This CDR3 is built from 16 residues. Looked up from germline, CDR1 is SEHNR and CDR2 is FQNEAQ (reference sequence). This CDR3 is CASSSRAGGAVYGYTF. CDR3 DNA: TGTGCCAGCAGCTCAAGGGCAGGGGGCGCGGTCTATGGCTACACCTTC.

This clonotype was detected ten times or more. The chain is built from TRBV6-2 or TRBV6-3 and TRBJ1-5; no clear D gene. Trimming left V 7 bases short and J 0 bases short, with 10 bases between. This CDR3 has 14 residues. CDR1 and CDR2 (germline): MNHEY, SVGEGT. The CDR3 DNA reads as TGTGCCAGCACGGGAGGTTATAGCAATCAGCCCCAGCATTTT. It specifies CASTGGYSNQPQHF.

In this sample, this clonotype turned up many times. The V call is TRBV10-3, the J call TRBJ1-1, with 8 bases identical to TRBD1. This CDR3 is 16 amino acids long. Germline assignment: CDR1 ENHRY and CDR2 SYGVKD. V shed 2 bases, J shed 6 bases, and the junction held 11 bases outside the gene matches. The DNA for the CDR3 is TGTGCCATCAGTGAGACCCCGACAGGGGTGAGGGCTGAAGCTTTCTTT. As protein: CAISETPTGVRAEAFF.

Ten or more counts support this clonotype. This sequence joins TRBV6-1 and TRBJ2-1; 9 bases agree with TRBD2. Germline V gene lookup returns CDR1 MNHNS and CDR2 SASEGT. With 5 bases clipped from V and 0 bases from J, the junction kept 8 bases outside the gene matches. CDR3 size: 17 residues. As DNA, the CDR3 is TGTGCCAGCAGTTCAACCGGTAGCGGGAGCTCCTACAATGAGCAGTTCTTC. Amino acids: CASSSTGSGSSYNEQFF.

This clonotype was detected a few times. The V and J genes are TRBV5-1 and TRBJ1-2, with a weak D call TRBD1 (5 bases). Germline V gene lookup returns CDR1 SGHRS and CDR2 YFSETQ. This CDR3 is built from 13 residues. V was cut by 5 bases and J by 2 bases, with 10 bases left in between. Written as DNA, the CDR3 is TGCGCCAGCAGTGGGGCAGGGAACTATGGCTACACCTTC. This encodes CASSGAGNYGYTF.

The CDR3 protein is CASSEIGTGLHF. CDR3 DNA sequence: TGCGCCAGCAGTGAGATCGGGACAGGACTCCACTTT. The chain joins TRBV10-2 to TRBJ1-6; 8 bases are a match to TRBD1. V dropped 2 bases and J dropped 16; count of bases not matched to a gene: 4. CDR1 WSHSY and CDR2 SAAADI come from the germline V gene. This CDR3 has 12 amino acids.

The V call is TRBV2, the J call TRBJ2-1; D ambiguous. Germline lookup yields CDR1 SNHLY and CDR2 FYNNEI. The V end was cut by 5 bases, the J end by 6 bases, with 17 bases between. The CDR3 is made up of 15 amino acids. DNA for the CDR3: TGTGCCAGCAGTTTCGGACGCGCCCCAAGCAATGAGCAGTTCTTC. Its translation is CASSFGRAPSNEQFF.

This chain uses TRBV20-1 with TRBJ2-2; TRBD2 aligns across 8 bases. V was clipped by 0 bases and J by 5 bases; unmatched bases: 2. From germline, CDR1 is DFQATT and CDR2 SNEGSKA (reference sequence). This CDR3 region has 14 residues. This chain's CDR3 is CSAREAGGTGELFF. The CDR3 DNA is TGCAGTGCTAGAGAGGCGGGGGGTACCGGGGAGCTGTTTTTT.

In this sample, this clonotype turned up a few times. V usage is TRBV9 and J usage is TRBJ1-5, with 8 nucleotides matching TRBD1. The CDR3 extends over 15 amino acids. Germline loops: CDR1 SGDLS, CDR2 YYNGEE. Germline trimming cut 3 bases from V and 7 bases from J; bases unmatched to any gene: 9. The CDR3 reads CASSATGQAWQPQHF. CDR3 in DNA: TGTGCCAGCAGCGCCACGGGACAGGCATGGCAGCCCCAGCATTTT.

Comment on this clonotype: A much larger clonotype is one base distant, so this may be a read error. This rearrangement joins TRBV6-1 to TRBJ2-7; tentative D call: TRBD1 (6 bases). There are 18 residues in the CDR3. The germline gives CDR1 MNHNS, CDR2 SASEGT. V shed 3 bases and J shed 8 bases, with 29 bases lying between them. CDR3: CASSEQGLGRVLNFKQYF. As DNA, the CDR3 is TGTGCCAGCAGTGAGCAGGGGTTAGGACGAGTATTAAATTTTAAGCAGTACTTC.

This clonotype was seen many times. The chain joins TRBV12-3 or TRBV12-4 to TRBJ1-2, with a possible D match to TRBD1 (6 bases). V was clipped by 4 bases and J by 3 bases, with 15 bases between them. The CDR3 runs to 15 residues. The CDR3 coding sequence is TGTGCCAGCAGTTCGTGGGGGGGCAACGACTATGGCTACACCTTC. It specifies CASSSWGGNDYGYTF.